This TCR beta chain was identified during a study of blood T cell repertoires in COVID-19. Germline values: CDR1 MDHEN, CDR2 SYDVKM. CDR3 length: 15 residues. After removal of 5 bases from V and 6 bases from J, the junction contained 10 bases not matched to a gene. In the authors' methods: By means of reference gene primer amplification, nucleated cell counts were estimated. This table comes from immunoSEQ multiplex PCR, and its TCRdb copy is limited to in-frame clones, with some not included. That table supplies the V and J calls and clone size; D and trimming were determined from the DNA. The sample consists of around 320,000 clones, approximately 90% of them appearing once.

The rearrangement uses TRBV28 and TRBJ2-7; 10 bases are shared with TRBD1. The sequence derives from a woman under 40 who had recovered from COVID-19. The sample consisted of peripheral blood. The CDR3 reads CASSAQDRGVVEQYF. Written as DNA, the CDR3 is TGTGCCAGCAGTGCCCAGGACAGGGGGGTTGTCGAGCAGTACTTC.